This T cell receptor beta chain derives from a study of T cell responses to AZD1222 COVID-19 vaccine. Trimming removed 6 bases at V and 2 bases at J, with 14 bases between. Germline V gene sequence: CDR1 MNHEY, CDR2 SVGAGI. The length of the CDR3 is 15 residues. In regard to this clone: The antigen is not known.

Method: immunoSEQ multiplex PCR; TCRdb's copy keeps in-frame clones and lacks some. Among about 110,000 clones, more than 75% were seen once, and the ten largest hold roughly 4.4%. The study, taken as a whole, reports: With dominance at 160-218 and 743-854, vaccine-associated CD4 TCRs spanned spike. Only after the peak T cell response were repertoires sampled.

The sequences come from peripheral blood, collected 28 days after the second AZD1222 dose. This sequence joins TRBV6-5 and TRBJ1-3, with D perhaps TRBD1 (6 bases). This TCR came from an adult who received the AZD1222 COVID-19 vaccine. The CDR3 loop reads CASSPTGSPGNTIYF. The CDR3 coding sequence is TGTGCCAGCAGCCCAACAGGGAGCCCTGGAAACACCATATATTTT.